Listed here are 5 T cell receptor beta chains from one sample, sequenced in a study of cytomegalovirus exposure and HLA in healthy donors. With 60 Vbeta and 13 Jbeta primers, the PCR was carried out. TCRdb keeps only in-frame clones here, not all; method: immunoSEQ multiplex PCR. In the table there are approximately 200,000 clones, roughly 80% of which are singletons. Sequencing was done on a sample of PBMCs. Receptors were obtained from a girl between 10 and 17 years old in good health and CMV-seronegative.

The chain recombines TRBV27 with TRBJ2-3, with 10 positions matching TRBD2. Germline lookup yields CDR1 MNHEY and CDR2 SMNVEV (reference sequence). The V and J ends lost 2 bases and 2 bases, in that order; junction bases with no gene match: 7. The CDR3 covers 17 residues. Written as DNA, the CDR3 is TGTGCCAGCAGTTTAGTCCAAGGACTAGCGGACACAGATACGCAGTATTTT. Amino acid sequence: CASSLVQGLADTDTQYF.

This chain links TRBV7-2 with TRBJ1-1; maybe TRBD1 (6 bases). Trimming cost V 2 bases and J 4 bases, with 14 bases left between them. This CDR3 region has 15 residues. The germline CDR1 and CDR2 sequences are SGHTA and FQGNSA. The CDR3 coding sequence is TGTGCCAGCAGCTTAAAAGGTGGACAGTCCACTGAAGCTTTCTTT. The encoded protein is CASSLKGGQSTEAFF.

V is TRBV5-1 and J is TRBJ2-2, with TRBD1 matching over 10 bases. Germline trimming cut 1 base from V and 2 bases from J; bases unmatched to any gene: 5. CDR3 length: 17 residues. Germline-derived CDR1 and CDR2 are SGHRS and YFSETQ. CDR3 in DNA: TGCGCCAGCAGCTTGTCCGGGACAGGGGCTAACACCGGGGAGCTGTTTTTT. Translated: CASSLSGTGANTGELFF.

V usage is TRBV2 and J usage is TRBJ2-7; D gene unclear. Trimming pared 6 bases from V and 3 bases from J, leaving 6 bases between. The CDR3 is 11 amino acids. Germline V gene lookup returns CDR1 SNHLY and CDR2 FYNNEI. CDR3 amino acids: CASREIYEQYF. The CDR3 DNA is TGTGCCAGCAGGGAGATCTACGAGCAGTACTTC.

This clone was seen a single time. The chain recombines TRBV7-2 with TRBJ1-1; a weak D match, TRBD1 (6 bases). The germline V and J ends were trimmed by 5 bases and 2 bases, with 18 bases remaining between them. The CDR3 runs 16 residues. Per the germline V gene, CDR1 is SGHTA and CDR2 is FQGNSA. This chain's CDR3 is CASSQRSDRLNTEAFF. The CDR3 DNA reads as TGTGCCAGCAGCCAACGGTCGGACAGATTAAACACTGAAGCTTTCTTT.